This TCR beta chain was identified during a study of blood T cells in healthy people across ages. Then a second PCR, running about 6 to 12 cycles, was carried out with a sample-barcoded 5' primer and a J-beta primer mix. One entry per CDR3 protein results from TCRdb running MiXCR on the 5' RACE reads. Among over a million distinct CDR3 sequences listed, 35% to 55% were seen once. Germline V CDR1 and CDR2: MNHEY, SVGAGI. The V and J ends lost 0 bases and 6 bases respectively, with 14 bases between them. The CDR3 runs to 15 residues. Each of the donors had roughly 9.4 milliliters of peripheral blood drawn into EDTA-treated Vacutainer tubes.

This rearrangement joins TRBV6-5 to TRBJ1-1; a possible D gene is TRBD1 (6 bases). The sequenced sample consisted of blood. The receptor's source is a woman aged 60 to 75 in good health. As DNA, the CDR3 is TGTGCCAGCAGTTACTCGATAGGGGGGGTCGCTGAAGCTTTCTTT. It encodes CASSYSIGGVAEAFF.